This T cell receptor (beta chain) was retrieved from a study of vaccination effects on CD4 cells after COVID-19. General study points: In the late period after vaccination, infection- and vaccine-induced clones contracted markedly.

Before any sequencing was done, the ViraFEST assay used viral peptide pools to expand antigen-specific CD4+ T cells. Investigators separated out CD4+ T cells once more than nine days of culture had passed. Vaccine recipients, nucleocapsid antibody negative, had no prior SARS-CoV-2 infection. CDR3 size: 13 residues. V was trimmed by 5 bases and J by 1 base, leaving 9 bases between them. Per the germline V gene, CDR1 is LNHDA and CDR2 is SQIVND (reference sequence). This clone was detected once. Its antigen is currently unknown. Clones were sequenced by immunoSEQ multiplex PCR, and TCRdb holds only the in-frame ones, with some missing. Here the sample spans some 31,000 clones, 73% being singletons.

The gene calls are TRBV19 and TRBJ2-7, with D tentatively TRBD2 (5 bases). This TCR came from a human donor who received a COVID-19 vaccine. Sample: CD4+ T cells from PBMCs cultured with HCoV-OC43 spike peptides, taken before COVID-19 vaccination. Subset meaning: HCoV-OC43 spike overlapping peptide pool stimulation. CDR3 in amino acids: CASSPRGSYEQYF. For the CDR3, the DNA is TGTGCCAGTAGTCCCCGGGGTTCCTACGAGCAGTACTTC.